This TCR beta chain is from a study of T cell changes during pregnancy in multiple sclerosis. There are 15 residues in the CDR3. V lost 0 bases and J 4 bases, leaving 13 bases between the germline ends. CDR1 SGHDT and CDR2 YYEEEE come from the germline V gene. TCRdb keeps only in-frame clones here, not all; method: immunoSEQ multiplex PCR. The sample contains 45,000 to 50,000 clones, around nine tenths of which appear only once. This TCR derives from a female donor in good health, enrolled as a control in a pregnancy study. The source was CD4+ T cells from peripheral blood mononuclear cells, collected in the second trimester of pregnancy. V gene TRBV5-6 combines with J gene TRBJ1-2; D is unresolved. The chain's CDR3 is CASSLEGRGPYGYTF. The CDR3 nucleotides are TGTGCCAGCAGCTTGGAGGGTAGAGGGCCCTATGGCTACACCTTC.